The 24 T cell receptor beta chains presented below share a single source sample, sequenced in a study of blood T cell repertoires in COVID-19. TCRdb keeps only in-frame clones here, not all; method: immunoSEQ multiplex PCR. The sample comprises hundreds of thousands of clones, 85% to 90% of which are singletons, and over 0.2% rests with the top ten. Material for sequencing was peripheral blood. Every receptor here comes from a woman under 30 with acute or convalescent COVID-19.

The rearrangement links TRBV11-2 to TRBJ2-3; weak D call: TRBD1 (6 bases). CDR3 length: 17 residues. Germline CDR1 and CDR2: SGHAT and FQNNGV. The V end was cut by 5 bases, the J end by 2 bases, with 20 bases between. DNA of the CDR3: TGTGCCAGCAGCCCTAGCCAGGGGCGCTGGCTCACAGATACGCAGTATTTT. It specifies CASSPSQGRWLTDTQYF.

The chain has TRBV3-1 (or the pseudogene TRBV3-2) and TRBJ1-2; TRBD1 agrees at 7 bases. The V segment lost 2 bases and the J segment 4 bases; nucleotides outside the gene matches: 7. Germline V CDR1 and CDR2: LGHDT, YNNKEL (reference sequence). This CDR3 is built from 15 residues. The CDR3 is CASSQQGGRTYGYTF. CDR3 sequence (DNA): TGTGCCAGCAGCCAACAAGGGGGCAGGACCTATGGCTACACCTTC.

The genes are TRBV5-1 and TRBJ2-7; 10 bases agree with TRBD1. The CDR3 loop spans 16 amino acids. Trimming cost V 4 bases and J 2 bases; bases outside gene matches: 9. Germline V gene data show CDR1 as SGHRS and CDR2 as YFSETQ. The CDR3: CASSHIRDRGPYEQYF. The CDR3 DNA follows: TGCGCCAGCAGCCATATAAGGGACAGGGGACCCTACGAGCAGTACTTC.

V usage is TRBV7-9 and J usage is TRBJ2-1; 9 nucleotides align to TRBD1. The CDR3 has 17 amino acids. Germline V gene data show CDR1 as SEHNR and CDR2 as FQNEAQ (reference sequence). The junction had 11 bases not matched to a gene; V was cut back by 6 bases and J by 2 bases. The chain's CDR3 is CASRPPVRDRAYNEQFF. CDR3 sequence (DNA): TGTGCCAGCAGGCCCCCTGTCAGGGACAGGGCCTACAATGAGCAGTTCTTC.

The chain recombines TRBV27 with TRBJ2-7; no firm D call. V shed 2 bases and J shed 2 bases, with 13 bases lying between them. Germline CDR1 reads MNHEY; CDR2 reads SMNVEV (reference sequence). The CDR3 is made up of 15 amino acids. CDR3: CASSLKTTPTYEQYF. CDR3 DNA: TGTGCCAGCAGTTTAAAAACAACCCCCACCTACGAGCAGTACTTC.

This chain links TRBV28 with TRBJ1-2; D ambiguous. The germline V and J ends were trimmed by 4 bases and 3 bases, with 24 bases remaining between them. This CDR3 is built from 18 residues. The germline V gene encodes CDR1 MDHEN and CDR2 SYDVKM. The DNA for the CDR3 is TGTGCCAGCAGTTATCCCCCTGGTACGGTTATACTCGACTATGGCTACACCTTC. It codes for CASSYPPGTVILDYGYTF.

The V and J genes are TRBV4-1 and TRBJ2-2, with 11 bases identical to TRBD2. J was trimmed by 7 bases and V by 3 bases; bases with no gene match: 10. CDR3 size: 17 residues. Germline V lookup: CDR1 MGHRA, CDR2 YSYEKL. The CDR3 here is CASSQYSGGAGDGELFF. The CDR3 coding sequence is TGCGCCAGCAGCCAGTATAGCGGGGGGGCAGGAGACGGGGAGCTGTTTTTT.

This clone was counted a single time. The chain is built from TRBV2 and TRBJ2-7; D unresolved. Germline CDR1 reads SNHLY; CDR2 reads FYNNEI. The V gene lost 5 bases and the J gene lost 1 base, with 3 bases spanning the gap. The CDR3 loop spans 11 amino acids. This CDR3 is CASSPSYEQYF. The DNA for the CDR3 is TGTGCCAGCAGTCCGTCCTACGAGCAGTACTTC.

The chain links TRBV15 to TRBJ2-7; TRBD1 matches at 11 bases. V lost 5 bases and J lost 2; bases outside the gene matches: 5. The CDR3 extends over 15 amino acids. The germline V gene encodes CDR1 LNHNV and CDR2 YYDKDF (reference sequence). The CDR3 region is CATSPRDRGTYEQYF. The DNA for the CDR3 is TGTGCCACCAGCCCCCGGGACAGGGGGACCTACGAGCAGTACTTC. The variable domain in full, completed from reference TRBV15 and TRBJ2-7, reads DAMVIQNPRYQVTQFGKPVTLSCSQTLNHNVMYWYQQKSSQAPKLLFHYYDKDFNNEADTPDNFQSRRPNTSFCFLDIRSPGLGDTAMYLCATSPRDRGTYEQYFGPGTRLTVT.

The V and J genes are TRBV11-2 and TRBJ2-7; 9 nucleotides align to TRBD1. This CDR3 is built from 16 residues. The J segment lost 0 bases and the V segment lost 3 bases, leaving 6 bases of the junction unmatched. CDR1 and CDR2 (germline): SGHAT, FQNNGV. CDR3 sequence reads: CASSFAGTGPSYEQYF. The CDR3 nucleotides read TGTGCCAGCAGCTTTGCCGGGACAGGGCCCTCCTACGAGCAGTACTTC. Using reference TRBV11-2 and TRBJ2-7 for the parts outside the CDR3, the full variable domain is EAGVAQSPRYKIIEKRQSVAFWCNPISGHATLYWYQQILGQGPKLLIQFQNNGVVDDSQLPKDRFSAERLKGVDSTLKIQPAKLEDSAVYLCASSFAGTGPSYEQYFGPGTRLTVT.

In nucleotides, the CDR3 is TGTGCCAGCAGCCCCTATTTGACAGGGCAAGAGACCCAGTACTTC. Amino acids: CASSPYLTGQETQYF. This chain links TRBV5-6 with TRBJ2-5; 7 nucleotides agree with TRBD1. With 4 bases clipped from V and 2 bases from J, the junction kept 8 bases outside the gene matches. Germline assignment: CDR1 SGHDT and CDR2 YYEEEE. The CDR3 runs 15 residues.

The chain recombines TRBV4-1 with TRBJ1-1; no clear D gene. Germline CDR1 and CDR2: MGHRA and YSYEKL. The CDR3 is 13 residues long. Trimming took 2 bases from V and 11 from J, leaving 15 bases between them. The CDR3: CASSQYPGIQAFF. Here the CDR3 DNA reads TGCGCCAGCAGCCAATACCCCGGGATTCAGGCTTTCTTT.

The genes are TRBV6-1 and TRBJ1-5; 8 positions agree with TRBD1. The CDR3 length is 15 residues. Germline V CDR1 and CDR2: MNHNS, SASEGT. V dropped 1 base and J dropped 5; count of bases not matched to a gene: 4. CDR3 region: CASSEGTGTYQPQHF. In nucleotides, the CDR3 is TGTGCCAGCAGTGAAGGGACAGGGACTTATCAGCCCCAGCATTTT.

The genes are TRBV5-5 and TRBJ1-1; D is unclear. The CDR3 has 13 amino acids. Germline assignment: CDR1 SGHKS and CDR2 YYEKEE (reference sequence). V gave up 3 bases and J gave up 3 bases, with 9 bases separating them. The CDR3: CASSWRADTEAFF. CDR3 bases: TGTGCCAGCAGCTGGCGGGCGGACACTGAAGCTTTCTTT.

The V gene is TRBV24-1, the J gene TRBJ1-1; D is unclear. This CDR3 is 13 amino acids long. Germline V gene lookup returns CDR1 KGHDR and CDR2 SFDVKD. V dropped 3 bases and J dropped 0 bases, with 4 bases sitting between them. CDR3: CATSDRVNTEAFF. The CDR3 DNA is TGTGCCACCAGTGATCGCGTGAACACTGAAGCTTTCTTT.

The chain couples TRBV7-9 to TRBJ2-5, with D tentatively TRBD2 (6 bases). The germline V gene encodes CDR1 SEHNR and CDR2 FQNEAQ (reference sequence). This CDR3 comprises 14 residues. With 3 bases removed from V and 4 bases from J, the gap between germline ends came to 12 bases. This chain's CDR3 is CASSFWTIGETQYF. CDR3 DNA sequence: TGTGCCAGCAGCTTCTGGACTATTGGAGAGACCCAGTACTTC. Together with reference TRBV7-9 and TRBJ2-5, the CDR3 gives the full variable domain: DTGVSQNPRHKITKRGQNVTFRCDPISEHNRLYWYRQTLGQGPEFLTYFQNEAQLEKSRLLSDRFSAERPKGSFSTLEIQRTEQGDSAMYLCASSFWTIGETQYFGPGTRLLVL.

The rearrangement joins TRBV10-2 to TRBJ1-2, with unresolved D. V was trimmed by 0 bases and J by 9 bases, leaving 5 bases between them. From germline, CDR1 is WSHSY and CDR2 SAAADI. The CDR3 has 11 residues. The CDR3 DNA sequence: TGCGCCAGCAGTGAGTCGAGGAGCTACACCTTC. Encoded protein: CASSESRSYTF.

The genes are TRBV5-6 and TRBJ2-5, with TRBD1 identical over 10 bases. Germline loops: CDR1 SGHDT, CDR2 YYEEEE. The CDR3 spans 16 residues. Losses at the gene ends were 0 bases for V and 4 bases for J; bases not matched to a gene: 6. Here the CDR3 DNA reads TGTGCCAGCAGCTTGGAGACAGGGGGCTCGGGAGAGACCCAGTACTTC. This sequence encodes CASSLETGGSGETQYF.

The gene calls are TRBV7-9 and TRBJ2-7; tentative D call: TRBD2 (5 bases). Germline V gene sequence: CDR1 SEHNR, CDR2 FQNEAQ (reference sequence). The CDR3 extends over 16 amino acids. Trimming pared 4 bases from V and 4 bases from J, leaving 20 bases between. CDR3 region: CASSSIPDSGVYEQYF. As DNA, the CDR3 is TGTGCCAGCAGCTCTATCCCGGACTCCGGGGTTTACGAGCAGTACTTC.

Only a few counts were recorded for this clone. The chain links TRBV5-6 to TRBJ2-7, with TRBD1 matching over 9 bases. CDR3 length: 14 amino acids. CDR1 and CDR2 from the germline V gene are SGHDT and YYEEEE. J was trimmed by 3 bases and V by 5 bases; bases with no gene match: 6. The CDR3 sequence: CASRIGTGFYEQYF. The CDR3 DNA follows: TGTGCCAGCAGAATAGGGACAGGGTTCTACGAGCAGTACTTC.

The chain carries TRBV3-1 (or the pseudogene TRBV3-2) and TRBJ1-5; unclear D gene. CDR1 LGHDT and CDR2 YNNKEL come from the germline V gene (reference sequence). V was trimmed by 0 bases and J by 5 bases, leaving 11 bases between them. The CDR3 loop spans 15 amino acids. CDR3 protein: CASSQDGASDQPQHF. DNA of the CDR3: TGTGCCAGCAGCCAAGATGGTGCGTCCGATCAGCCCCAGCATTTT.

V is TRBV2 and J is TRBJ2-7; maybe TRBD2 (6 bases). CDR1 is SNHLY, CDR2 FYNNEI, per germline. CDR3 length: 15 residues. V dropped 3 bases and J dropped 3 bases, with 15 bases sitting between them. The CDR3 reads CASSDFGRRIYEQYF. CDR3 DNA sequence: TGTGCCAGCAGTGATTTTGGGAGGCGTATCTACGAGCAGTACTTC.

The chain carries TRBV4-2 and TRBJ1-1, with D possibly TRBD1 on 5 matching bases. V lost 7 bases and J 4 bases, leaving 22 bases between the germline ends. CDR3 size: 16 residues. From germline, CDR1 is LGHNA and CDR2 YNFKEQ. This CDR3 reads CASTQESGERGTEAFF. CDR3 bases: TGTGCCAGCACCCAGGAATCGGGGGAACGGGGCACTGAAGCTTTCTTT.

The V gene is TRBV11-2, the J gene TRBJ1-1, with D unresolved. The V end lost 1 base, the J end lost 10 bases, and 10 bases lay between the germline ends. The CDR3 has 12 amino acids. Germline CDR1 is SGHAT and CDR2 is FQNNGV. The CDR3 DNA sequence: TGTGCCAGCAGCTTAGTTGGAGGGCTAGCTTTCTTT. It translates to CASSLVGGLAFF.